What follows are 29 T cell receptor beta chains derived from one specimen sequenced in a study of blood T cell repertoires in COVID-19. TCRdb's copy holds only in-frame clones and misses some; the assay was immunoSEQ multiplex PCR. This sample yields some 140,000 clones, of which around 82% are seen a single time; under 0.8% belongs to the top ten. The sample taken for sequencing was peripheral blood. Receptor source: a man aged 55 to 70 with COVID-19, enrolled during active disease.

This clone was detected only once. The genes are TRBV5-1 and TRBJ2-5; 9 bases align to TRBD2. Germline assignment: CDR1 SGHRS and CDR2 YFSETQ. CDR3 length: 17 amino acids. V trimming: 3 bases; J trimming: 1 base; junction bases outside the gene matches: 10. This chain's CDR3 is CASSSHPGSGSQETQYF. CDR3 DNA sequence: TGCGCCAGCAGCTCGCATCCGGGTAGCGGGAGCCAAGAGACCCAGTACTTC.

The rearrangement joins TRBV19 to TRBJ2-3, with 9 bases fitting TRBD2. Germline V gene data show CDR1 as LNHDA and CDR2 as SQIVND (reference sequence). V trimming: 5 bases; J trimming: 2 bases; junction bases outside the gene matches: 8. The CDR3 loop spans 16 amino acids. The CDR3 DNA sequence: TGTGCCAGTAGTCCCATAGCGGGAGTCAACACAGATACGCAGTATTTT. Protein product: CASSPIAGVNTDTQYF.

V and J are TRBV19 and TRBJ1-5; 8 bases fit TRBD1. CDR3 length equals 18 residues. In germline, CDR1 is LNHDA, CDR2 SQIVND (reference sequence). The V and J ends lost 2 bases and 2 bases, in that order; junction bases with no gene match: 11. The CDR3 region has the DNA TGTGCCAGTAGTATACCAGGGGGCGATCGCTATCGCAATCAGCCCCAGCATTTT. The encoded protein is CASSIPGGDRYRNQPQHF.

The gene calls are TRBV29-1 and TRBJ2-5; D gene ambiguous. The germline V gene encodes CDR1 SQVTM and CDR2 ANQGSEA. The length of the CDR3 is 12 residues. Trimming stripped 7 bases from V and 1 base from J, with 10 bases between. The DNA for the CDR3 is TGCAGCGCGCTTGGCACCCAAGAGACCCAGTACTTC. This sequence encodes CSALGTQETQYF.

CDR3 protein: CASSLAASSGNTIYF. The CDR3 DNA reads TGCGCCAGCAGCTTGGCCGCCAGCTCTGGAAACACCATATATTTT. This chain uses TRBV5-1 with TRBJ1-3; D not certain. The germline V gene encodes CDR1 SGHRS and CDR2 YFSETQ. V dropped 0 bases and J dropped 0 bases, with 7 bases sitting between them. This CDR3 has 15 residues.

This chain uses TRBV30 with TRBJ2-4, with 8 bases matching TRBD2. Unmatched junction bases numbered 10, after V lost 5 bases and J lost 7 bases. The CDR3 extends over 14 amino acids. Germline values: CDR1 GTSNPN, CDR2 SVGIG (reference sequence). CDR3: CAWGSPGLENIQYF. CDR3 DNA sequence: TGTGCCTGGGGATCCCCGGGACTAGAGAACATTCAGTACTTC.

The rearrangement joins TRBV10-3 to TRBJ2-7; D might be TRBD2 (7 bases). This CDR3 contains 12 residues. Germline assignment: CDR1 ENHRY and CDR2 SYGVKD. Trimming pared 8 bases from V and 3 bases from J, leaving 11 bases between. This CDR3 reads CAISRGGYEQYF. CDR3 nucleotide sequence: TGTGCCATCTCTAGGGGGGGCTACGAGCAGTACTTC.

V gene TRBV6-5 combines with J gene TRBJ2-2; 10 bases align to TRBD1. Germline V gives CDR1 MNHEY, CDR2 SVGAGI. Trimming cost V 2 bases and J 7 bases; bases outside gene matches: 7. CDR3 length: 16 residues. CDR3 loop: CASSYRRQGASGELFF. The CDR3 DNA sequence: TGTGCCAGCAGTTACAGAAGACAGGGGGCTAGCGGGGAGCTGTTTTTT.

The chain combines TRBV7-3 with TRBJ1-1, with D possibly TRBD1 on 6 matching bases. Trimming left V 5 bases short and J 1 base short, with 14 bases between. The CDR3 loop spans 15 amino acids. Germline CDR1 is SGHTA and CDR2 is FQGTGA. The CDR3 coding sequence is TGTGCCAGCAGCCTATCCGGGACACAGAACACTGAAGCTTTCTTT. Translating it yields CASSLSGTQNTEAFF.

The chain joins TRBV2 to TRBJ2-7; D possibly corresponds to TRBD2 (5 bases). The CDR3 length is 15 residues. V lost 5 bases and J 0 bases, leaving 14 bases between the germline ends. Germline-derived CDR1 and CDR2 are SNHLY and FYNNEI. The DNA for the CDR3 is TGTGCCAGCAGTTTGGGAGAACCCATCTCCTACGAGCAGTACTTC. Amino acids: CASSLGEPISYEQYF.

The rearrangement uses TRBV7-8 and TRBJ2-5, with 9 nucleotides matching TRBD1. This CDR3 region has 15 residues. Losses at the gene ends were 5 bases for V and 0 bases for J; bases not matched to a gene: 4. Germline CDR1 reads SGHVS; CDR2 reads FQNEAQ. This CDR3 reads CASSPWDRDQETQYF. The CDR3 nucleotides are TGTGCCAGCAGCCCTTGGGACAGGGACCAAGAGACCCAGTACTTC.

This clone has a single count. V and J are TRBV5-6 and TRBJ1-2; D ambiguous. CDR3 length: 13 residues. The germline V gene encodes CDR1 SGHDT and CDR2 YYEEEE. The V end was cut by 3 bases, the J end by 3 bases, with 9 bases between. Here the CDR3 reads CASSSGSDYGYTF. The CDR3 region has the DNA TGTGCCAGCAGCTCAGGATCGGACTATGGCTACACCTTC.

This chain uses TRBV13 with TRBJ2-3; 8 nucleotides match TRBD2. The trim removed 1 base at V and 5 bases at J, leaving 5 bases unmatched. The CDR3 covers 15 residues. From germline, CDR1 is PRHDT and CDR2 FYEKMQ (reference sequence). CDR3 in DNA: TGTGCCAGCAGCTTAGCGGGGGGGCTGATAGATACGCAGTATTTT. This codes for CASSLAGGLIDTQYF.

This chain uses TRBV5-5 with TRBJ1-1, with no clear D. V was clipped by 1 base and J by 6 bases, with 19 bases between them. There are 16 residues in the CDR3. Germline CDR1 and CDR2: SGHKS and YYEKEE (reference sequence). The CDR3 is CASSLRSEVIASEAFF. CDR3 in DNA: TGTGCCAGCAGCTTGAGGAGCGAGGTAATAGCCTCTGAAGCTTTCTTT.

This chain connects TRBV2 to TRBJ2-1, with TRBD2 matching 11 bases. J was trimmed by 5 bases and V by 7 bases; bases with no gene match: 7. Germline CDR1 SNHLY, CDR2 FYNNEI. The CDR3 extends over 15 amino acids. The CDR3 is CASKFGLAGNNEQFF. Written as DNA, the CDR3 is TGTGCCAGCAAATTTGGACTAGCGGGTAACAATGAGCAGTTCTTC.

The V and J genes are TRBV5-4 and TRBJ2-7, with D perhaps matching TRBD2 (6 bases). The CDR3 sequence is 14 residues long. CDR1 is SGHNT and CDR2 is YYREEE in the germline V gene (reference sequence). Trimming pared 5 bases from V and 0 bases from J, leaving 12 bases between. CDR3 DNA: TGTGCCAGCAGGGACGGGGGAAGCTCCTACGAGCAGTACTTC. Translation: CASRDGGSSYEQYF.

J is TRBJ1-1 and V is TRBV6-5; tentatively, D is TRBD1 (5 bases). Trimming removed 0 bases from V and 11 bases from J, with 16 bases in between. Germline-derived CDR1 and CDR2 are MNHEY and SVGAGI. The CDR3 is 14 amino acids. The CDR3 protein is CASSYSPGQSQAFF. In nucleotides, the CDR3 is TGTGCCAGCAGTTACTCGCCAGGGCAGAGTCAGGCTTTCTTT.

The rearrangement links TRBV18 to TRBJ2-3; a weak D match, TRBD1 (6 bases). Between the trimmed V and J ends, which lost 5 bases and 6 bases, there was a span of 9 bases. CDR1 and CDR2 (germline): KGHSH, LQKENI. This CDR3 region has 12 residues. The CDR3 region is CASSSDRDTQYF. CDR3 DNA sequence: TGTGCCAGCTCATCCGACAGGGATACGCAGTATTTT.

The chain recombines TRBV13 with TRBJ1-4; D ambiguous. From germline, CDR1 is PRHDT and CDR2 FYEKMQ (reference sequence). The CDR3 length is 15 residues. Trimming took off 5 bases at V and 1 base at J, with 11 bases between the two ends. The CDR3 DNA reads as TGTGCCAGCAGCCTAAACCGTGGAACTAATGAAAAACTGTTTTTT. Its translation is CASSLNRGTNEKLFF.

The chain links TRBV7-6 to TRBJ1-3; D may be TRBD1 (5 bases). Per germline, CDR1 SGHVS and CDR2 FNYEAQ. V was pared by 5 bases and J by 2 bases, with 19 bases between. The CDR3 runs to 17 residues. CDR3 in amino acids: CASSLGHLGDTGNTIYF. The CDR3 bases are TGTGCCAGCAGCCTCGGACACCTCGGAGATACTGGAAACACCATATATTTT.

The chain is built from TRBV7-2 and TRBJ1-4, with 8 bases matching TRBD1. The trim removed 5 bases at V and 8 bases at J, leaving 7 bases unmatched. Germline values: CDR1 SGHTA, CDR2 FQGNSA. The length of the CDR3 is 14 residues. The CDR3 loop reads CASSPGQGAEKLFF. CDR3 sequence (DNA): TGTGCCAGCAGCCCAGGACAGGGAGCGGAAAAACTGTTTTTT. Looking up the rest from reference TRBV7-2 and TRBJ1-4 gives the full variable domain: GAGVSQSPSNKVTEKGKDVELRCDPISGHTALYWYRQSLGQGLEFLIYFQGNSAPDKSGLPSDRFSAERTGGSVSTLTIQRTQQEDSAVYLCASSPGQGAEKLFFGSGTQLSVL.

The chain carries TRBV29-1 and TRBJ1-2; 7 positions agree with TRBD1. CDR1 is SQVTM and CDR2 is ANQGSEA in the germline V gene. The ends lost 6 bases at V and 4 bases at J; junction bases unmatched: 5. CDR3 length: 12 amino acids. The CDR3 nucleotides read TGCAGCGTCACAGGGACAGTCTATGGCTACACCTTC. It codes for CSVTGTVYGYTF.

V usage is TRBV5-6 and J usage is TRBJ2-7, with D maybe TRBD1 (5 bases). The CDR3 has 13 residues. V lost 4 bases to trimming and J lost 3 bases, with 11 bases between them. From germline, CDR1 is SGHDT and CDR2 YYEEEE. For the CDR3, the DNA is TGTGCCAGCAGCACCGGACAATACTACGAGCAGTACTTC. Its protein is CASSTGQYYEQYF.

This clone was recorded only once. J is TRBJ1-3 and V is TRBV7-2; TRBD1 is a possible D gene (5 bases). The length of the CDR3 is 16 residues. In germline, CDR1 is SGHTA, CDR2 FQGNSA. Trimming left V 4 bases short and J 2 bases short, with 15 bases between. The CDR3 bases are TGTGCCAGCAGCTCCTTTGGGGGGACTACTGGAAACACCATATATTTT. It codes for CASSSFGGTTGNTIYF.

V and J are TRBV21-1 and TRBJ1-1; the listed D gene, TRBD1, was not tested against the DNA. TRBV21-1 is flagged as a pseudogene. There are 12 residues in the CDR3. CDR3 loop: CAPGGRDTEAFF. DNA of the CDR3: TGTGCCCCAGGGGGTAGAGACACTGAAGCTTTCTTT.

The V and J genes are TRBV24-1 and TRBJ1-1, with D unclear. Per germline, CDR1 KGHDR and CDR2 SFDVKD. CDR3 length: 13 amino acids. V lost 9 bases, J lost 2 bases, and 12 bases lay in between. The CDR3, as DNA: TGTGCCACCCGTCACAGCTTCAACACTGAAGCTTTCTTT. Its translation: CATRHSFNTEAFF.

This clone was counted a single time. The rearrangement links TRBV5-5 to TRBJ2-5; D remains unclear. V lost 0 bases to trimming and J lost 2 bases, with 11 bases between them. Germline-derived CDR1 and CDR2 are SGHKS and YYEKEE (reference sequence). The CDR3 is 15 residues long. The CDR3 region has the DNA TGTGCCAGCAGCTTGGACGGTGCCCCTCAAGAGACCCAGTACTTC. Translation gives CASSLDGAPQETQYF.

The J gene is TRBJ1-5, the V gene TRBV27; 7 nucleotides line up with TRBD1. CDR3 length: 14 residues. With 6 bases clipped from V and 6 bases from J, the junction kept 8 bases outside the gene matches. Germline values: CDR1 MNHEY, CDR2 SMNVEV (reference sequence). The DNA for the CDR3 is TGTGCCAGCAGGGCACAGGGGTTAGGTCAGCCCCAGCATTTT. Translating it yields CASRAQGLGQPQHF.

V and J are TRBV18 and TRBJ1-2; D is possibly TRBD1 (6 bases). Germline CDR1 is KGHSH and CDR2 is LQKENI. The CDR3 totals 15 residues. Between the trimmed V and J ends, which lost 3 bases and 0 bases, there was a span of 11 bases. CDR3 bases: TGTGCCAGCTCACCCGGGGACAACACTAACTATGGCTACACCTTC. Translation: CASSPGDNTNYGYTF.